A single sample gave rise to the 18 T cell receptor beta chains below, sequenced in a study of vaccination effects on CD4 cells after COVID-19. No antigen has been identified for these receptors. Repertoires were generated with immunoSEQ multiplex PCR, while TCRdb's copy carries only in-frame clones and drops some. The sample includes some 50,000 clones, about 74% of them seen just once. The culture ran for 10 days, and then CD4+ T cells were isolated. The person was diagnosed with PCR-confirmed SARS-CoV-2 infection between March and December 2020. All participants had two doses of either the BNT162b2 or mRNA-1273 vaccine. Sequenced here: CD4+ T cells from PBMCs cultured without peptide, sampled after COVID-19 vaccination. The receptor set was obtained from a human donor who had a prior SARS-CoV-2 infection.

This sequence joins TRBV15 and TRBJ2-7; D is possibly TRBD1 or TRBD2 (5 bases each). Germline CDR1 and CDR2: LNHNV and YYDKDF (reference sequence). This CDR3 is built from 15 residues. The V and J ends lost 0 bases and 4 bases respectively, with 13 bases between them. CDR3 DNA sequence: TGTGCCACCAGCAGAGAACGAGGGGTGGAGTACGAGCAGTACTTC. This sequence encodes CATSRERGVEYEQYF.

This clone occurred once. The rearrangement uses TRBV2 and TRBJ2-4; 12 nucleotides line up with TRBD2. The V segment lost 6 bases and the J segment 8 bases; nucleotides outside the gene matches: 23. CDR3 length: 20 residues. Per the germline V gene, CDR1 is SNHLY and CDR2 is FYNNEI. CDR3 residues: CASRPSPQSSGGAGWDIQYF. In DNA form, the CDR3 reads TGTGCCAGCAGGCCCTCGCCTCAGTCTAGCGGGGGGGCCGGGTGGGACATTCAGTACTTC.

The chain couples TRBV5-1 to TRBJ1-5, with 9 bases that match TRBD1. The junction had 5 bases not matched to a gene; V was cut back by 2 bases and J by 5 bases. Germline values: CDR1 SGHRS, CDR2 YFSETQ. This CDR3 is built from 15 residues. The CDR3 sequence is CASSLTGGLDQPQHF. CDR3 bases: TGCGCCAGCAGCTTAACAGGGGGCCTGGATCAGCCCCAGCATTTT.

The CDR3 DNA sequence: TGTGCCCAGATTCGGGACCTGAACACCGGGGAGCTGTTTTTT. It codes for CAQIRDLNTGELFF. This rearrangement joins TRBV2 to TRBJ2-2; D is perhaps TRBD1 or TRBD2 (5 bases each). Germline CDR1 is SNHLY and CDR2 is FYNNEI. Trimming left V 11 bases short and J 1 base short, with 14 bases between. The CDR3 consists of 14 residues.

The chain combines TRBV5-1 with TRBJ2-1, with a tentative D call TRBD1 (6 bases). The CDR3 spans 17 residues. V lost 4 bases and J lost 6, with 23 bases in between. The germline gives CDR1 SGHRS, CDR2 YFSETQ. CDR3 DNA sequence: TGCGCCAGCAGCAAGGGGACGGTAGAGATAGGGGGCAATGAGCAGTTCTTC. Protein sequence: CASSKGTVEIGGNEQFF.

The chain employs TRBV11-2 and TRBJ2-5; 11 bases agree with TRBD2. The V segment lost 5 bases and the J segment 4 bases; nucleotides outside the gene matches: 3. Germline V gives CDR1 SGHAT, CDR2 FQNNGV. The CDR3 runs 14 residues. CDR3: CASSPGLAGETQYF. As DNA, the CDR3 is TGTGCCAGCAGCCCTGGACTAGCGGGAGAGACCCAGTACTTC.

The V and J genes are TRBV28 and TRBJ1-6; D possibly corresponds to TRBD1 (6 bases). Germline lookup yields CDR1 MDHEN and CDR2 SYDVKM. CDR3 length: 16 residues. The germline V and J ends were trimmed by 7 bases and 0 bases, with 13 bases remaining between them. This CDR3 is CASIGQLSSYNSPLHF. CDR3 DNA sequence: TGTGCCAGCATCGGACAGTTGAGCTCCTATAATTCACCCCTCCACTTT.

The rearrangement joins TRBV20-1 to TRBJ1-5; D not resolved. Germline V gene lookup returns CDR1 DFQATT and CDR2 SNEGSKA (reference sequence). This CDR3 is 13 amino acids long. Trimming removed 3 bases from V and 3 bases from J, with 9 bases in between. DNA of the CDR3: TGCAGTGCTAGTGTAGGGCTCAATCAGCCCCAGCATTTT. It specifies CSASVGLNQPQHF.

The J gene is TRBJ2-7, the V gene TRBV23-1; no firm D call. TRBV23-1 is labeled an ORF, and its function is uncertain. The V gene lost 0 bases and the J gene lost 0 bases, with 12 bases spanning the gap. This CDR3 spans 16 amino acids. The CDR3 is CASSQSSTQSSYEQYF. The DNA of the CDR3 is TGCGCCAGCAGTCAATCGTCGACGCAGAGCTCCTACGAGCAGTACTTC.

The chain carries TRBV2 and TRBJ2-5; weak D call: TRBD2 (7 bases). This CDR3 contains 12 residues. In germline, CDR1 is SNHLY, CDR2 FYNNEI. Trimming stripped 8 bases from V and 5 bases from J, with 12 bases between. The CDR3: CASGLGGETQYF. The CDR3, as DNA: TGTGCCAGCGGACTAGGGGGGGAGACCCAGTACTTC.

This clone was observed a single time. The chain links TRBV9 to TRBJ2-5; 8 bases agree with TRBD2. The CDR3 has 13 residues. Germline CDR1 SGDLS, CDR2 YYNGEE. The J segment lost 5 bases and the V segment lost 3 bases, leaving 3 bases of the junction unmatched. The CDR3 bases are TGTGCCAGCAGCGCTAGACTAGCGGAGACCCAGTACTTC. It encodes CASSARLAETQYF.

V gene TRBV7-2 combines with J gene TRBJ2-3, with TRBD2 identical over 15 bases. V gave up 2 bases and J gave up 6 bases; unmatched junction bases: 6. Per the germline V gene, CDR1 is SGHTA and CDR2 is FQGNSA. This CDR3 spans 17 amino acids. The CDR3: CASSLWGLAGGRDTQYF. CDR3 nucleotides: TGTGCCAGCAGCTTATGGGGACTAGCGGGGGGAAGGGATACGCAGTATTTT.

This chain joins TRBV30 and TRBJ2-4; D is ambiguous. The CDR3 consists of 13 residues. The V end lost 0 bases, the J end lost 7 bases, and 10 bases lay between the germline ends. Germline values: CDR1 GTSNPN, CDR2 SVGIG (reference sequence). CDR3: CAWSVDGRNIQYF. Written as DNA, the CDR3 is TGTGCCTGGAGTGTAGACGGGCGTAACATTCAGTACTTC.

For the CDR3, the DNA is TGTGCCATCAATGCGGCTATCACAGATACGCAGTATTTT. It encodes CAINAAITDTQYF. The rearrangement uses TRBV10-3 and TRBJ2-3; no reliable D call. The ends were cut back, 7 bases at V and 2 bases at J, with 10 bases in the middle. Germline values: CDR1 ENHRY, CDR2 SYGVKD. The CDR3 totals 13 residues.

The CDR3 coding sequence is TGTGCCAGCAGCTTCGGCCCTGCGTCCTACAATGAGCAGTTCTTC. Its translation: CASSFGPASYNEQFF. The J gene is TRBJ2-1, the V gene TRBV11-3; no firm D call. The CDR3 loop spans 15 amino acids. In germline, CDR1 is SGHNT, CDR2 YENEEA. Trimming shortened V by 3 bases and J by 1 base, and 10 bases separated the two germline ends.

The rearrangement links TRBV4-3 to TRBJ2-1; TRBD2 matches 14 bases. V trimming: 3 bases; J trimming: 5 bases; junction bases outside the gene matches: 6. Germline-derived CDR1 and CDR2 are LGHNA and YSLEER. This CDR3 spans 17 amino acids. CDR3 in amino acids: CASSQSGLAGDHNEQFF. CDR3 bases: TGCGCCAGCAGCCAGTCGGGACTAGCGGGGGATCACAATGAGCAGTTCTTC.

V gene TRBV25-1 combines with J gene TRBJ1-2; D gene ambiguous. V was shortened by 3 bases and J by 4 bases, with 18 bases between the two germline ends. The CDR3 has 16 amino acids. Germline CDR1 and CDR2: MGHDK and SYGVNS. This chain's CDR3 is CASSDPTDENSYGYTF. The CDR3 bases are TGTGCCAGCAGTGACCCGACGGACGAAAATTCCTATGGCTACACCTTC.

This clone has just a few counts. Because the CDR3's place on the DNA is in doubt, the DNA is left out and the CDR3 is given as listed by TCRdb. The CDR3 loop reads CASSGFGTGSGRTF. The chain couples TRBV2 to TRBJ1-2; the table's D gene call, TRBD1, was not cross checked with the DNA. Germline CDR1 is SNHLY and CDR2 is FYNNEI. The CDR3 has 14 amino acids, counting both end residues.